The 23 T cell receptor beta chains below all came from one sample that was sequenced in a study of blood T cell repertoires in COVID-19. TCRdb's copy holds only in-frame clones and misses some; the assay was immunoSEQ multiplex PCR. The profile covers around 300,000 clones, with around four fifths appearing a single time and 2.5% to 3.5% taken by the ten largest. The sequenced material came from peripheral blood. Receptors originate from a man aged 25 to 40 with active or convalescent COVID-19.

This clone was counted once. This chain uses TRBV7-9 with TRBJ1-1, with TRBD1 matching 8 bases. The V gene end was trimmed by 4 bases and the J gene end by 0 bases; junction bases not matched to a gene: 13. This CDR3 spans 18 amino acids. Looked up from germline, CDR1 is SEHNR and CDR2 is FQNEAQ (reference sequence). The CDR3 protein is CASSSTRTGSPMNTEAFF. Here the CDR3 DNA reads TGTGCCAGCAGCTCCACAAGGACAGGGAGTCCCATGAACACTGAAGCTTTCTTT.

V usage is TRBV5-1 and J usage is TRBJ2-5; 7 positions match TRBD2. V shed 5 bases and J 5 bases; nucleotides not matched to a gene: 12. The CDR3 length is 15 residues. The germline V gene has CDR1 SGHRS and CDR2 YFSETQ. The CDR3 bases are TGCGCCAGCAGTACATGGCGGGAGCGATGGGAGACCCAGTACTTC. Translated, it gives CASSTWRERWETQYF.

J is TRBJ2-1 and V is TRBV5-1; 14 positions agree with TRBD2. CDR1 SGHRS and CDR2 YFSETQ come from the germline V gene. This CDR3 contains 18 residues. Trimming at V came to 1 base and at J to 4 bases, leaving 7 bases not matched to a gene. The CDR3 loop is CASSLFGTSGRSYNEQFF. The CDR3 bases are TGCGCCAGCAGCTTGTTCGGGACTAGCGGGAGAAGTTACAATGAGCAGTTCTTC.

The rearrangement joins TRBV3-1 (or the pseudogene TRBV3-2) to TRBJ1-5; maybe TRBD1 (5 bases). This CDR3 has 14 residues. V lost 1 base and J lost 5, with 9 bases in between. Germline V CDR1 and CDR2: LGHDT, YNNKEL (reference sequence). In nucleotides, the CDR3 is TGTGCCAGCAGCCAAGCTCCCAGGGATCAGCCCCAGCATTTT. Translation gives CASSQAPRDQPQHF.

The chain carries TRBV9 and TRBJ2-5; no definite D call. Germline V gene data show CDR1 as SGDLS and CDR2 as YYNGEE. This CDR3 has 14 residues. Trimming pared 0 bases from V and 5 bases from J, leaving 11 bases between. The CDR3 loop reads CASSVGPPRETQYF. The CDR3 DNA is TGTGCCAGCAGCGTAGGGCCCCCTAGGGAGACCCAGTACTTC.

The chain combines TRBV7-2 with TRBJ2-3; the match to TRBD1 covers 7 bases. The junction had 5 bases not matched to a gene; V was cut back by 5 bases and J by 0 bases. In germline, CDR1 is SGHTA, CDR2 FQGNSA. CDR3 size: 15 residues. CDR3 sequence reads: CASSTDRVSTDTQYF. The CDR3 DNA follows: TGTGCCAGCAGCACCGACAGGGTTAGCACAGATACGCAGTATTTT. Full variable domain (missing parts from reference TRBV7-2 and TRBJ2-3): GAGVSQSPSNKVTEKGKDVELRCDPISGHTALYWYRQSLGQGLEFLIYFQGNSAPDKSGLPSDRFSAERTGGSVSTLTIQRTQQEDSAVYLCASSTDRVSTDTQYFGPGTRLTVL.

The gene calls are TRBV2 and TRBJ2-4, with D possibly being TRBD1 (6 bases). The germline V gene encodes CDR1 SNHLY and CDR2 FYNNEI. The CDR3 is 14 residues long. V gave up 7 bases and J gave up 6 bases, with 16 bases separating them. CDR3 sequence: CASTPGTKGNIQYF. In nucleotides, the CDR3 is TGTGCCAGCACCCCAGGGACAAAGGGAAACATTCAGTACTTC. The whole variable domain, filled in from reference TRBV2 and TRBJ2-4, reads EPEVTQTPSHQVTQMGQEVILRCVPISNHLYFYWYRQILGQKVEFLVSFYNNEISEKSEIFDDQFSVERPDGSNFTLKIRSTKLEDSAMYFCASTPGTKGNIQYFGAGTRLSVL.

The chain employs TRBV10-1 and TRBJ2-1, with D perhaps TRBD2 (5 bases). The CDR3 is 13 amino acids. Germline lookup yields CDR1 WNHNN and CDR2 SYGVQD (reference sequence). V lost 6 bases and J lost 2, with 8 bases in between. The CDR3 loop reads CASRKEAYNEQFF. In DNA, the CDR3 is TGCGCCAGCAGGAAGGAGGCCTACAATGAGCAGTTCTTC.

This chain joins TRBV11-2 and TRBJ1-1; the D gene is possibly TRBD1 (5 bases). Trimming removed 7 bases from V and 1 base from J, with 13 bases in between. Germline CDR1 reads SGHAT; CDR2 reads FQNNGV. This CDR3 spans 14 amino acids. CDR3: CASMRRVQNTEAFF. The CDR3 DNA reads TGTGCCAGCATGCGCAGGGTGCAGAACACTGAAGCTTTCTTT. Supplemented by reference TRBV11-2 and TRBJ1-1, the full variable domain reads EAGVAQSPRYKIIEKRQSVAFWCNPISGHATLYWYQQILGQGPKLLIQFQNNGVVDDSQLPKDRFSAERLKGVDSTLKIQPAKLEDSAVYLCASMRRVQNTEAFFGQGTRLTVV.

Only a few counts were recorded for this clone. CDR3 protein: CASSFQGQGADTQYF. DNA of the CDR3: TGCGCCAGCAGCTTCCAAGGACAGGGGGCAGATACGCAGTATTTT. The chain recombines TRBV5-1 with TRBJ2-3, with TRBD1 matching 10 bases. The trim removed 2 bases at V and 4 bases at J, leaving 4 bases unmatched. The CDR3 sequence is 15 residues long. Germline CDR1 SGHRS, CDR2 YFSETQ.

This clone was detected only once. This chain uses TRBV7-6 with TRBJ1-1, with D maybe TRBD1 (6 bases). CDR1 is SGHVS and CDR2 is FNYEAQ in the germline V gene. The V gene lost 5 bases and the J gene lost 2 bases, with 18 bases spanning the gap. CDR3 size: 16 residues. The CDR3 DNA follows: TGTGCCAGCAGCCCAGGGGTACGGCTGACTAACACTGAAGCTTTCTTT. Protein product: CASSPGVRLTNTEAFF.

The CDR3 is CASSLGTGPEGYTF. DNA of the CDR3: TGCGCCAGCAGCTTAGGGACAGGCCCTGAAGGCTACACCTTC. The gene calls are TRBV5-1 and TRBJ1-2; 8 bases fit TRBD1. The V gene's germline CDR1 is SGHRS and CDR2 YFSETQ. The CDR3 runs to 14 residues. J lost 8 bases, V lost 2 bases, and 8 bases had no gene match.

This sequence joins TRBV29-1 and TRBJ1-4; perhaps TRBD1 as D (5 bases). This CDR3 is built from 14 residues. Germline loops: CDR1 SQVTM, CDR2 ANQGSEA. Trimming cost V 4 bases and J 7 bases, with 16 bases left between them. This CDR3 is CSVGAGSPTEKLFF. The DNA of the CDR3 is TGCAGCGTTGGGGCAGGGTCCCCAACTGAAAAACTGTTTTTT.

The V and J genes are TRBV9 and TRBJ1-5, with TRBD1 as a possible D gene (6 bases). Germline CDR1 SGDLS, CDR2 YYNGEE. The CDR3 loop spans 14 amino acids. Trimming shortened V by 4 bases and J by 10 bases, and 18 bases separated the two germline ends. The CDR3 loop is CASSRQEDFGPQHF. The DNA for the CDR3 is TGTGCCAGCAGCAGACAGGAAGATTTCGGACCCCAGCATTTT.

The CDR3 here is CAISEWVTSGGNEQFF. Written as DNA, the CDR3 is TGTGCCATCAGTGAGTGGGTTACTAGCGGGGGCAATGAGCAGTTCTTC. The gene calls are TRBV10-3 and TRBJ2-1, with 11 bases matching TRBD2. V trimming: 1 base; J trimming: 6 bases; junction bases outside the gene matches: 5. There are 16 residues in the CDR3. Germline V lookup: CDR1 ENHRY, CDR2 SYGVKD.

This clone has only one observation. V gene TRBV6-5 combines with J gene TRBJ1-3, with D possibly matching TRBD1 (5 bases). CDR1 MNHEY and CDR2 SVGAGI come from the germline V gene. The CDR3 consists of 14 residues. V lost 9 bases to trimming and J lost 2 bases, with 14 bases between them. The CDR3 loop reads CASVTGFPGNTIYF. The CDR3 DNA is TGTGCCAGTGTTACAGGTTTCCCTGGAAACACCATATATTTT.

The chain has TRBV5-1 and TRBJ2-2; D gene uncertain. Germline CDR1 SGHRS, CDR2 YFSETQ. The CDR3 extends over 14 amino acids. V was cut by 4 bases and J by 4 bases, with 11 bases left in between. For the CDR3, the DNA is TGCGCCAGCAGCCTCGATAGTCCCACCGGGGAGCTGTTTTTT. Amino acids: CASSLDSPTGELFF.

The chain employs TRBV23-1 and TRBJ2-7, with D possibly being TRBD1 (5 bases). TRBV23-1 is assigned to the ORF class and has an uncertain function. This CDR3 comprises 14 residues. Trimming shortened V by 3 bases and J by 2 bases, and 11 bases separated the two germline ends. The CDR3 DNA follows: TGCGCCAGCAGTCAGCTCGGACATACCTACGAGCAGTACTTC. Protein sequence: CASSQLGHTYEQYF.

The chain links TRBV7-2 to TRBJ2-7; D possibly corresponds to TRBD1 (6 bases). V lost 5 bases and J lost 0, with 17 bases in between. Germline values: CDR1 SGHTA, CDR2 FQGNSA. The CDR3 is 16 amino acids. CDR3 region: CASSPLWGPSSYEQYF. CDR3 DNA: TGTGCCAGCAGCCCCCTTTGGGGGCCCAGCTCCTACGAGCAGTACTTC.

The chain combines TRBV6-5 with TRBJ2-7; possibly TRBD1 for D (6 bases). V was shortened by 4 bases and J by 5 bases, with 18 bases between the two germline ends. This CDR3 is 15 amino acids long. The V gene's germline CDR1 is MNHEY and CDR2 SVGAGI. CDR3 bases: TGTGCCAGCAGTTCTCTGGGGCCTTACAGGGACGAGCAGTACTTC. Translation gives CASSSLGPYRDEQYF.

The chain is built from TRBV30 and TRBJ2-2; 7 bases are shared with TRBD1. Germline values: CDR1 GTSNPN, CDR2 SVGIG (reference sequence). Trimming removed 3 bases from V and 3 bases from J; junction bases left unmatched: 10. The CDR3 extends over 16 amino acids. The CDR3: CAWSKNWGTDTGELFF. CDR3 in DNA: TGTGCCTGGAGCAAAAACTGGGGGACAGACACCGGGGAGCTGTTTTTT.

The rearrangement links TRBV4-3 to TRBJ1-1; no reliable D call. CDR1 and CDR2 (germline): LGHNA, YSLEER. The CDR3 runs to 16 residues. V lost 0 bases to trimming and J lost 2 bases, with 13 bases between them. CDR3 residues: CASSQDRAKLNTEAFF. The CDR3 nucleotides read TGCGCCAGCAGCCAAGATCGTGCGAAACTTAACACTGAAGCTTTCTTT.

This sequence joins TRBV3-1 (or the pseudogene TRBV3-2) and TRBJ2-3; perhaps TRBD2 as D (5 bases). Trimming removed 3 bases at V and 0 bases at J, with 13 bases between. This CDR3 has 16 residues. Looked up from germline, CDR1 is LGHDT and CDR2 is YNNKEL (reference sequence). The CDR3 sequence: CASSQDSGISTDTQYF. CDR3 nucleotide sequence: TGTGCCAGCAGCCAGGACTCTGGGATTAGCACAGATACGCAGTATTTT.